A single sample is the source of the 12 T cell receptor beta chains below, sequenced in a study of shared clonotypes between healthy human individuals. The assay was immunoSEQ multiplex PCR, and TCRdb's table has in-frame clones only and misses some. Of about 2.4 million clones listed, more than 80% are singletons. The source material was naive CD4+ T cells sorted from blood. This sample's subset: CD45RA+ positively selected. Every receptor here comes from a man between 18 and 35 years old in good health.

J is TRBJ2-7 and V is TRBV7-9, with D perhaps TRBD2 (5 bases). V was trimmed by 5 bases and J by 2 bases, leaving 10 bases between them. The length of the CDR3 is 13 residues. Per the germline V gene, CDR1 is SEHNR and CDR2 is FQNEAQ (reference sequence). In DNA, the CDR3 is TGTGCCAGCAGCCCGTCGGGGACCTACGAGCAGTACTTC. It yields the protein CASSPSGTYEQYF.

The chain combines TRBV7-2 with TRBJ1-1; D gene uncertain. From germline, CDR1 is SGHTA and CDR2 FQGNSA. The CDR3 has 15 residues. The V gene lost 1 base and the J gene lost 0 bases, with 9 bases spanning the gap. The DNA for the CDR3 is TGTGCCAGCAGCTTAGTCCCAGCCATGAACACTGAAGCTTTCTTT. Its translation: CASSLVPAMNTEAFF. The whole variable domain, remainder taken from reference TRBV7-2 and TRBJ1-1, is GAGVSQSPSNKVTEKGKDVELRCDPISGHTALYWYRQSLGQGLEFLIYFQGNSAPDKSGLPSDRFSAERTGGSVSTLTIQRTQQEDSAVYLCASSLVPAMNTEAFFGQGTRLTVV.

The chain employs TRBV11-2 and TRBJ2-3; 9 bases agree with TRBD2. The CDR3 totals 17 residues. The trim removed 1 base at V and 0 bases at J, leaving 5 bases unmatched. CDR1 and CDR2 from the germline V gene are SGHAT and FQNNGV. The CDR3 is CASSLVRLAASTDTQYF. As DNA, the CDR3 is TGTGCCAGCAGCTTAGTAAGACTAGCGGCTAGCACAGATACGCAGTATTTT.

J is TRBJ1-4 and V is TRBV6-5; D is possibly TRBD1 (6 bases). The germline V gene has CDR1 MNHEY and CDR2 SVGAGI. There are 13 residues in the CDR3. Trimming shortened V by 7 bases and J by 8 bases, and 14 bases separated the two germline ends. The CDR3 DNA follows: TGTGCCAGCAAACAGGGCACAAGCGAAAAACTGTTTTTT. Translated: CASKQGTSEKLFF.

This chain connects TRBV30 to TRBJ2-7, with a weak D call TRBD1 (5 bases). The CDR3 sequence is 14 residues long. Germline CDR1 reads GTSNPN; CDR2 reads SVGIG (reference sequence). V was clipped by 5 bases and J by 0 bases, with 14 bases between them. The CDR3 spells CAWVPTGFSYEQYF. The CDR3 DNA sequence: TGTGCCTGGGTTCCTACAGGTTTCTCCTACGAGCAGTACTTC.

The chain uses TRBV29-1 and TRBJ2-5; 7 positions agree with TRBD1. V dropped 0 bases and J dropped 4; count of bases not matched to a gene: 8. The length of the CDR3 is 15 residues. Germline V gene lookup returns CDR1 SQVTM and CDR2 ANQGSEA. Here the CDR3 DNA reads TGCAGCGTTGAAGAAGGGACCCCAGGGGGAGAGACCCAGTACTTC. It encodes CSVEEGTPGGETQYF.

The chain has TRBV5-4 and TRBJ2-3; D tentatively fits TRBD1 or TRBD2 (5 bases each). Per germline, CDR1 SGHNT and CDR2 YYREEE (reference sequence). V was clipped by 1 base and J by 2 bases, with 11 bases between them. The CDR3 sequence is 15 residues long. This CDR3 reads CASSLKGRTTDTQYF. DNA for the CDR3: TGTGCCAGCAGCTTGAAGGGGAGAACCACAGATACGCAGTATTTT.

This clone is a singleton in its sample. The chain has TRBV10-3 and TRBJ2-2; TRBD1 matches 8 bases. Germline CDR1 reads ENHRY; CDR2 reads SYGVKD. CDR3 length: 15 amino acids. The trim removed 7 bases at V and 4 bases at J, leaving 8 bases unmatched. As DNA, the CDR3 is TGTGCCATCAAAACCCAGGGGGCCAGCACCGGGGAGCTGTTTTTT. The encoded protein is CAIKTQGASTGELFF.

A note on this clone: The same CDR3 is also encoded by other DNA sequences in this sample. The chain links TRBV7-9 to TRBJ1-1, with a possible D match to TRBD1 (5 bases). The CDR3 length is 13 residues. The germline CDR1 and CDR2 sequences are SEHNR and FQNEAQ (reference sequence). Trimming took off 4 bases at V and 5 bases at J, with 11 bases between the two ends. CDR3: CASSSQGGTEAFF. CDR3 bases: TGTGCCAGCAGCTCCCAGGGTGGGACTGAAGCTTTCTTT.

The chain has TRBV7-8 and TRBJ2-7; 11 nucleotides agree with TRBD1. Germline trimming cut 5 bases from V and 3 bases from J; bases unmatched to any gene: 15. The germline V gene has CDR1 SGHVS and CDR2 FQNEAQ. This CDR3 contains 18 residues. The CDR3 protein is CASSPGQGALRRGYEQYF. The CDR3 DNA sequence: TGTGCCAGCAGCCCCGGACAGGGGGCATTAAGAAGAGGCTACGAGCAGTACTTC.

The V and J genes are TRBV7-2 and TRBJ2-3; tentatively, D is TRBD2 (6 bases). Germline V CDR1 and CDR2: SGHTA, FQGNSA. The CDR3 is made up of 11 amino acids. In nucleotides, the CDR3 is TGTGTCGGGACTAGCACAGATACGCAGTATTTT. Its protein is CVGTSTDTQYF.

V gene TRBV2 combines with J gene TRBJ2-2; D is uncertain. Trimming took off 10 bases at V and 1 base at J, with 16 bases between the two ends. CDR1 and CDR2 (germline): SNHLY, FYNNEI. This CDR3 spans 15 amino acids. The CDR3 loop is CATRGLRGNTGELFF. The CDR3 region has the DNA TGTGCCACCCGTGGTCTGAGAGGGAACACCGGGGAGCTGTTTTTT. The full variable domain, its missing parts supplied by reference TRBV2 and TRBJ2-2, is EPEVTQTPSHQVTQMGQEVILRCVPISNHLYFYWYRQILGQKVEFLVSFYNNEISEKSEIFDDQFSVERPDGSNFTLKIRSTKLEDSAMYFCATRGLRGNTGELFFGEGSRLTVL.